This T cell receptor (beta chain) was captured by sequencing in a study of T cells in localized non-small cell lung cancer. Trimming pared 0 bases from V and 0 bases from J, leaving 7 bases between. The CDR3 runs 15 residues. Germline CDR1 is SGHRS and CDR2 is YFSETQ. TCRdb's table, derived via immunoSEQ multiplex PCR, lists solely in-frame clones and lacks some. The sample lists tens of thousands of clones, 70% to 90% seen once, with around an eighth in the top ten. With regard to this clone: Its antigen is undetermined.

The study's findings and limits: Adjacent lung was found to contain a median about 50 of the top 100 tumor clones. Longer overall survival accompanied higher blood T cell density. Uninvolved nearby lung showed the greatest T cell clonality, exceeding that found in tumor.

The rearrangement uses TRBV5-1 and TRBJ1-3, with D unresolved. The receptor's source is a female donor older than 55 with stage I lung adenocarcinoma. The starting material was peripheral blood, obtained before any cancer treatment. CDR3 bases: TGCGCCAGCAGCTTGGAAGTAAGCTCTGGAAACACCATATATTTT. Translation gives CASSLEVSSGNTIYF.